The rows below give T cell receptor beta chains drawn from one sample of a study of blood T cells in healthy people across ages. TCRdb used MiXCR to reprocess the 5' RACE reads, holding one entry per CDR3 protein. The repertoire consists of roughly 700,000 distinct CDR3 sequences, with more than 40% occurring once and the leading ten covering roughly 34%. The sample consisted of blood. The source is a woman aged 55-69 years in good health. CDR3s include the opening cysteine and the closing phenylalanine or tryptophan. The D gene is left open where the match is weak. Clone sizes are given selectively: once, few, many, or a class where the clone is expanded.

TRBJ2-7 NA TRBV27 NA CASRTGRGTYEQYF TGTGCCAGCAGAACGGGACGAGGGACCTACGAGCAGTACTTC
TRBJ2-3 NA TRBV29-1 NA CSGGEFTDTQYF TGCAGCGGGGGAGAGTTCACAGATACGCAGTATTTT
TRBJ1-2 TRBD1 TRBV7-9 NA CASSFGQDSYGYTF TGTGCCAGCAGCTTCGGACAGGACTCCTATGGCTACACCTTC
TRBJ2-7 NA TRBV5-4 NA CASSQGGGDRYEQYF TGTGCCAGCAGTCAGGGGGGAGGGGACCGTTACGAGCAGTACTTC
TRBJ2-1 TRBD1 TRBV6-5 few CATTGGIGDEQFF TGTGCCACCACAGGGGGCATCGGGGATGAGCAGTTCTTC
TRBJ2-1 TRBD2 TRBV9 NA CASSAGLAGEGGYNEQFF TGTGCCAGCAGCGCCGGGCTAGCGGGAGAGGGAGGGTACAATGAGCAGTTCTTC
TRBJ1-5 TRBD1 TRBV7-2 NA CASSLTGTGGNQPQHF TGTGCCAGCAGCTTGACCGGGACAGGGGGGAATCAGCCCCAGCATTTT
TRBJ2-1 TRBD2 TRBV7-2 few CASSPPSLWREGRNEQFF TGTGCCAGCAGCCCTCCCAGCCTCTGGCGGGAGGGCCGGAATGAGCAGTTCTTC
TRBJ2-1 TRBD2 TRBV15 few CATSKIAGAYNEQFF TGTGCCACCAGCAAAATAGCGGGGGCCTACAATGAGCAGTTCTTC
TRBJ1-1 NA TRBV6-2/TRBV6-3 once CASSQMTPYEAFF TGTGCCAGCAGCCAAATGACCCCCTATGAAGCTTTCTTT
TRBJ1-1 NA TRBV12-3/TRBV12-4 NA CANSPRTGLTEAFF TGTGCCAACAGTCCCCGTACAGGGCTCACTGAAGCTTTCTTT
TRBJ2-2 NA TRBV4-2 NA CASSQTFPAELFF TGTGCCAGCAGCCAGACATTTCCGGCGGAGCTGTTTTTT
TRBJ2-2 TRBD2 TRBV4-3 NA CASSHPGLAGGVETGELFF TGCGCCAGCAGCCACCCGGGACTAGCGGGAGGGGTCGAGACCGGGGAGCTGTTTTTT
TRBJ2-3 NA TRBV7-8 many CASSIWEARGTDTQYF TGTGCCAGCAGCATATGGGAGGCTCGGGGCACAGATACGCAGTATTTT
TRBJ1-6 NA TRBV20-1 NA CSASISSSYNSPLHF TGCAGTGCTAGCATTTCGAGCTCCTATAATTCACCCCTCCACTTT
TRBJ2-5 TRBD2 TRBV7-2 few CASSLAGTSKETQYF TGTGCCAGCAGCTTAGCCGGGACTAGCAAAGAGACCCAGTACTTC
TRBJ2-7 TRBD2 TRBV20-1 NA CSARGQRESLGEQYF TGCAGTGCTAGAGGGCAGCGGGAGTCCTTAGGTGAGCAGTACTTC
TRBJ2-5 NA TRBV5-5 NA CASSLGLFRETQYF TGTGCCAGCAGCCTGGGACTTTTTCGGGAGACCCAGTACTTC
TRBJ1-2 TRBD1 TRBV6-2/TRBV6-3 few CASSSATGSLSGYTF TGTGCCAGCAGTTCCGCGACAGGGTCGTTAAGCGGCTACACCTTC
TRBJ2-1 TRBD2 TRBV7-9 few CASSPTSGIDNEQFF TGTGCCAGCAGCCCTACTAGCGGGATTGACAATGAGCAGTTCTTC
TRBJ2-2 TRBD2 TRBV20-1 once CSARAPGLVTTGELFF TGCAGTGCTAGAGCTCCGGGACTAGTCACCACCGGGGAGCTGTTTTTT
TRBJ2-5 NA TRBV5-6 NA CASSAGGPQETQYF TGTGCCAGCAGCGCCGGGGGGCCACAAGAGACCCAGTACTTC
TRBJ2-1 TRBD2 TRBV20-1 NA CSARTSGRANEQFF TGCAGTGCTAGGACTAGCGGGAGGGCCAATGAGCAGTTCTTC
TRBJ2-3 TRBD1 TRBV7-3 NA CASSRTGGPDTQYF TGTGCCAGCAGCCGGACAGGGGGCCCAGATACGCAGTATTTT
TRBJ2-1 TRBD2 TRBV6-5 NA CASSIAGDYNEQFF TGTGCCAGCAGTATAGCGGGAGACTACAATGAGCAGTTCTTC
TRBJ2-7 TRBD1 TRBV28 NA CASSPNFWGQSSYEQYF TGTGCCAGCAGTCCAAACTTTTGGGGACAGAGCTCCTACGAGCAGTACTTC
TRBJ1-1 NA TRBV12-3/TRBV12-4 NA CASSLSPYTEAFF TGTGCCAGCAGTTTATCTCCTTACACTGAAGCTTTCTTT
TRBJ2-1 TRBD2 TRBV2 few CASSAGRGGREQFF TGTGCCAGCAGTGCGGGGAGGGGAGGACGCGAGCAGTTCTTC
TRBJ2-4 NA TRBV14 few CASSRDLNIQYF TGTGCCAGCAGCCGGGACTTAAACATTCAGTACTTC
TRBJ2-3 TRBD2 TRBV28 few CASSLGVLAGRAQYF TGTGCCAGCAGTTTAGGGGTTCTAGCGGGAAGGGCGCAGTATTTT
TRBJ2-7 NA TRBV13 NA CASSLRLPYEQYF TGTGCCAGCAGCTTAAGGTTACCCTACGAGCAGTACTTC
TRBJ2-2 TRBD2 TRBV10-3 NA CATRTSGVNTGELFF TGTGCCACTCGGACTAGCGGGGTGAACACCGGGGAGCTGTTTTTT
TRBJ2-1 NA TRBV7-9 NA CASSLVSGLNYNEQFF TGTGCCAGCAGCTTAGTATCGGGACTGAATTACAATGAGCAGTTCTTC
TRBJ2-5 NA TRBV20-1 NA CSARTGYSQETQYF TGCAGTGCTAGAACCGGGTACAGCCAAGAGACCCAGTACTTC
TRBJ2-5 TRBD2 TRBV18 few CASSPGGEETQYF TGTGCCAGCTCACCGGGAGGGGAAGAGACCCAGTACTTC
TRBJ2-1 TRBD2 TRBV20-1 few CSATHFSSGRARSEQFF TGCAGTGCTACACATTTCTCTAGCGGGAGGGCTCGCAGTGAGCAGTTCTTC
TRBJ2-5 TRBD1 TRBV6-6 NA CASSYGTGARETQYF TGTGCCAGCAGTTATGGGACAGGGGCCCGAGAGACCCAGTACTTC
TRBJ2-5 NA TRBV28 NA CASSLVWTGEETQSF TGTGCCAGCAGTTTGGTATGGACCGGTGAAGAGACCCAGTCCTTC
TRBJ2-1 NA TRBV6-5 NA CASSYLGLQFF TGTGCCAGCAGTTACTTAGGGTTGCAGTTCTTC
TRBJ1-2 TRBD1 TRBV10-3 NA CAISKYTGDYGYTF TGTGCCATCAGTAAGTACACAGGGGACTATGGCTACACCTTC
TRBJ1-2 NA TRBV24-1 few CATSDPHGGYTF TGTGCCACCAGTGACCCGCATGGGGGCTACACCTTC
TRBJ1-2 TRBD1 TRBV5-1 NA CASSPGQGVGYTF TGCGCCAGCAGCCCCGGACAGGGAGTCGGCTACACCTTC
TRBJ2-5 NA TRBV20-1 NA CSASEGHRGEETQYF TGCAGTGCGTCCGAGGGACACCGGGGCGAAGAGACCCAGTACTTC
TRBJ2-3 TRBD2 TRBV7-3 NA CASSPGTIMGTQYF TGTGCCAGCAGCCCCGGGACTATCATGGGTACGCAGTATTTT
TRBJ2-6 NA TRBV6-2/TRBV6-3 NA CASSYYIPGSGANVLTF TGTGCCAGCAGTTACTATATCCCAGGGTCTGGGGCCAACGTCCTGACTTTC
TRBJ2-7 NA TRBV9 few CASSLRDFPSYEQYF TGTGCCAGCAGCCTTCGGGACTTCCCCTCCTACGAGCAGTACTTC
TRBJ2-3 NA TRBV4-2 NA CASSQDASMTDTQYF TGTGCCAGCAGCCAAGATGCTAGTATGACAGATACGCAGTATTTT
TRBJ2-7 NA TRBV27 few CASSLSGVLPSYEQYF TGTGCCAGCAGTTTATCGGGAGTTCTCCCATCCTACGAGCAGTACTTC
TRBJ2-7 NA TRBV7-9 NA CASSSVGAGGPSYEQYF TGTGCCAGCAGCTCTGTCGGGGCAGGGGGGCCCTCCTACGAGCAGTACTTC
TRBJ2-1 TRBD2 TRBV10-3 few CAISESNRLAGDNEQFF TGTGCCATCAGTGAGTCTAACCGGCTAGCGGGAGACAATGAGCAGTTCTTC
TRBJ2-5 NA TRBV7-3 NA CASSNNKLAGQETQYF TGTGCCAGCAGCAACAATAAACTCGCTGGACAAGAGACCCAGTACTTC
TRBJ1-2 TRBD1 TRBV4-1 few CASSQTGTGKPAGYTF TGCGCCAGCAGCCAAACCGGGACAGGGAAACCCGCTGGCTACACCTTC
TRBJ2-2 NA TRBV7-2 NA CASSLLGVALNTGELFF TGTGCCAGCAGCTTGTTGGGGGTTGCCCTAAACACCGGGGAGCTGTTTTTT